The 21 T cell receptor beta chains reported below all come from one sample, sequenced in a study of T-cell reconstitution after alpha-beta-depleted transplantation in children. As it was prepared, the TCRbeta library received unique molecular identifiers. TCRdb re-derived calls from the PCR reads in MiXCR, one entry per CDR3 protein. The table lists 250,000 to 300,000 distinct CDR3 sequences, almost 10% of them singletons, with roughly a tenth in the top ten. The material sequenced was PBMCs from the stem cell graft donor, taken from the stem cell graft. The receptors come from a human donor who donated a stem cell graft to a child with SCID.

This clonotype showed up just a few times. V usage is TRBV7-2 and J usage is TRBJ2-5, with 10 nucleotides matching TRBD1. CDR1 and CDR2 from the germline V gene are SGHTA and FQGNSA. The CDR3 is 15 amino acids. Unmatched junction bases numbered 4, after V lost 1 base and J lost 5 bases. The CDR3, as DNA: TGTGCCAGCAGCTTAGGGACAGGGGGAAGGGAGACCCAGTACTTC. Protein sequence: CASSLGTGGRETQYF.

This clonotype was picked up a small number of times. The rearrangement joins TRBV12-3 or TRBV12-4 to TRBJ2-1; no reliable D call. V dropped 2 bases and J dropped 10 bases, with 12 bases sitting between them. The CDR3 totals 13 residues. CDR3 sequence (DNA): TGTGCCAGCAGTTTATCCGAATTGTGGGAGCAGTTCTTC. This sequence encodes CASSLSELWEQFF.

The chain combines TRBV5-1 with TRBJ2-3, with a weak D call TRBD1 (7 bases). V was pared by 3 bases and J by 2 bases, with 16 bases between. Germline lookup yields CDR1 SGHRS and CDR2 YFSETQ. The CDR3 runs 16 residues. The CDR3 nucleotides read TGCGCCAGCAGCTCGAGGGGGCGGGACCCCACAGATACGCAGTATTTT. Translation gives CASSSRGRDPTDTQYF.

J is TRBJ2-2 and V is TRBV5-1; D possibly corresponds to TRBD1 (5 bases). The CDR3 extends over 15 amino acids. Trimming stripped 4 bases from V and 3 bases from J, with 13 bases between. CDR1 is SGHRS, CDR2 YFSETQ, per germline. CDR3 nucleotides: TGCGCCAGCAGCCACCAGGACACCGACACCGGGGAGCTGTTTTTT. It encodes CASSHQDTDTGELFF.

The chain uses TRBV19 and TRBJ1-2; D possibly corresponds to TRBD1 (6 bases). CDR1 is LNHDA, CDR2 SQIVND, per germline (reference sequence). V lost 4 bases, J lost 2 bases, and 8 bases lay in between. This CDR3 is built from 13 residues. CDR3 in amino acids: CASSTQGNYGYTF. The CDR3 coding sequence is TGTGCCAGTAGTACACAGGGAAACTATGGCTACACCTTC.

V gene TRBV10-3 combines with J gene TRBJ2-5, with 7 positions matching TRBD1. CDR1 is ENHRY and CDR2 is SYGVKD in the germline V gene. Unmatched junction bases numbered 13, after V lost 10 bases and J lost 5 bases. The CDR3 length is 14 residues. CDR3: CATHTGVTRETQYF. CDR3 nucleotides: TGTGCCACCCATACAGGGGTGACGAGGGAGACCCAGTACTTC.

This clonotype was counted many times. This chain joins TRBV29-1 and TRBJ1-2; TRBD1 might be the D (6 bases). The germline CDR1 and CDR2 sequences are SQVTM and ANQGSEA. The CDR3 has 14 residues. Trimming took 7 bases from V and 0 from J, leaving 15 bases between them. CDR3 bases: TGCAGCGCCACAGGGACATCCGCTAACTATGGCTACACCTTC. Encoded protein: CSATGTSANYGYTF.

This clonotype came up a few times. This chain joins TRBV3-1 and TRBJ2-1, with 7 bases lining up with TRBD1. The CDR3 is 16 residues long. CDR1 is LGHDT and CDR2 is YNNKEL in the germline V gene (reference sequence). V lost 4 bases, J lost 6 bases, and 12 bases stayed unmatched. The CDR3 sequence is CASSPSLRTGSNEQFF. CDR3 nucleotides: TGTGCCAGCAGCCCCTCACTGCGGACAGGATCCAATGAGCAGTTCTTC.

This chain joins TRBV11-2 and TRBJ2-7, with no clear D. Germline CDR1 is SGHAT and CDR2 is FQNNGV. V was shortened by 5 bases and J by 2 bases, with 19 bases between the two germline ends. The CDR3 extends over 16 amino acids. The CDR3 nucleotides read TGTGCCAGCAGCCAGGCAATAGGCAGAATTACCTACGAGCAGTACTTC. It encodes CASSQAIGRITYEQYF.

V usage is TRBV6-1 and J usage is TRBJ1-5, with D perhaps matching TRBD1 (6 bases). Germline lookup yields CDR1 MNHNS and CDR2 SASEGT. Trimming removed 6 bases from V and 2 bases from J, with 14 bases in between. CDR3 length: 15 amino acids. The CDR3 spells CASRQQGFGNQPQHF. The CDR3 coding sequence is TGTGCCAGCAGGCAACAGGGCTTCGGCAATCAGCCCCAGCATTTT.

The V and J genes are TRBV6-1 and TRBJ2-1, with D possibly TRBD1 on 5 matching bases. Germline CDR1 and CDR2: MNHNS and SASEGT. The V end was cut by 7 bases, the J end by 4 bases, with 17 bases between. CDR3 length: 15 residues. The CDR3 DNA reads as TGTGCCAGCACCCCCCTCAGGGTGCGGTACAATGAGCAGTTCTTC. It specifies CASTPLRVRYNEQFF.

The chain carries TRBV20-1 and TRBJ2-7; 8 nucleotides align to TRBD2. Germline V gene sequence: CDR1 DFQATT, CDR2 SNEGSKA (reference sequence). The CDR3 is made up of 14 amino acids. V shed 6 bases and J 2 bases; nucleotides not matched to a gene: 9. The CDR3 reads CSAPPSGGTYEQYF. The DNA of the CDR3 is TGCAGTGCCCCCCCGTCGGGGGGGACCTACGAGCAGTACTTC.

V usage is TRBV12-3 or TRBV12-4 and J usage is TRBJ2-5, with 7 bases fitting TRBD2. The CDR3 is 14 residues long. V lost 6 bases and J lost 6; bases outside the gene matches: 10. The CDR3 bases are TGTGCCAGCAGACCGCAACTGGGGGGGAAGACCCAGTACTTC. Translating gives CASRPQLGGKTQYF.

This clonotype has just a few counts. The chain joins TRBV5-1 to TRBJ2-7; TRBD1 matches 8 bases. CDR1 and CDR2 from the germline V gene are SGHRS and YFSETQ. With V trimmed by 3 bases and J by 3 bases, 11 bases remained unmatched. This CDR3 has 16 residues. CDR3 amino acids: CASSYDTGGRGYEQYF. The CDR3 DNA reads as TGCGCCAGCAGCTACGATACAGGGGGGCGAGGCTACGAGCAGTACTTC.

This clonotype was picked up many times. The chain is built from TRBV24-1 and TRBJ2-2; TRBD1 agrees at 10 bases. The CDR3 contains 14 residues. The germline V gene has CDR1 KGHDR and CDR2 SFDVKD. Trimming at V came to 8 bases and at J to 3 bases, leaving 2 bases not matched to a gene. This chain's CDR3 is CATKGTGDTGELFF. The CDR3 nucleotides are TGTGCCACCAAGGGGACAGGGGACACCGGGGAGCTGTTTTTT.

The chain is built from TRBV6-1 and TRBJ2-7; D remains ambiguous. This CDR3 region has 13 residues. V was shortened by 4 bases and J by 2 bases, with 9 bases between the two germline ends. CDR1 and CDR2 from the germline V gene are MNHNS and SASEGT. CDR3 sequence reads: CASSVPRPYEQYF. The CDR3 bases are TGTGCCAGCAGTGTCCCCCGACCCTACGAGCAGTACTTC.

V and J are TRBV10-1 and TRBJ1-2, with a tentative D call TRBD1 (5 bases). Germline-derived CDR1 and CDR2 are WNHNN and SYGVQD (reference sequence). V was pared by 0 bases and J by 8 bases, with 10 bases between. This CDR3 is 13 amino acids long. The CDR3 sequence: CASSESQGSGYTF. The CDR3 nucleotides are TGCGCCAGCAGTGAGTCCCAGGGTTCCGGCTACACCTTC.

This clonotype was observed a few times. The chain has TRBV12-3 or TRBV12-4 and TRBJ2-5, with 9 bases fitting TRBD1. The trim removed 6 bases at V and 5 bases at J, leaving 7 bases unmatched. CDR3 length: 14 amino acids. For the CDR3, the DNA is TGTGCCAGCAGCCCTAGGACAGGGGATGAGACCCAGTACTTC. The encoded protein is CASSPRTGDETQYF.

This clonotype has ten or more counts. The chain links TRBV6-9 to TRBJ2-3, with 9 bases lining up with TRBD2. The CDR3 consists of 17 residues. The ends lost 0 bases at V and 2 bases at J; junction bases unmatched: 6. Germline CDR1 reads MNHGY; CDR2 reads SVAAGI. The CDR3 DNA is TGTGCCAGCAGTTATTCCCTAGCGGGGAGAAACACAGATACGCAGTATTTT. Protein sequence: CASSYSLAGRNTDTQYF.

Ten or more counts support this clonotype. V is TRBV13 and J is TRBJ2-1; possible D gene TRBD1, 6 bases. V dropped 0 bases and J dropped 0 bases, with 9 bases sitting between them. Germline loops: CDR1 PRHDT, CDR2 FYEKMQ (reference sequence). The CDR3 has 16 amino acids. Written as DNA, the CDR3 is TGTGCCAGCAGCTTAGGAGGACAGAGCTCCTACAATGAGCAGTTCTTC. Translated, it gives CASSLGGQSSYNEQFF.

The V gene is TRBV5-6, the J gene TRBJ2-3; D is uncertain. V was cut by 4 bases and J by 1 base, with 10 bases left in between. In germline, CDR1 is SGHDT, CDR2 YYEEEE. CDR3 length: 14 amino acids. The CDR3 region is CASSPTDRTDTQYF. The CDR3 nucleotides are TGTGCCAGCAGCCCCACGGATCGCACAGATACGCAGTATTTT.